This TCR beta chain is drawn from a study of response to subunit inactivated influenza vaccine. Germline CDR1 is MNHNS and CDR2 is SASEGT. The CDR3 consists of 15 residues. V lost 3 bases and J 4 bases, leaving 15 bases between the germline ends. This clonotype was picked up a small number of times. Its cognate antigen is unknown. Overall study findings and caveats: The authors suggested that few new T cells are recruited per seasonal influenza vaccination.

TCRdb re-called the RT-PCR reads through MiXCR, storing one row per CDR3 protein. The sample contains 560,000 or so distinct CDR3 sequences, less than 8% of which appear only once. The clonotype was recovered from a man between 50 and 75 years old who received an inactivated influenza vaccine. The chain employs TRBV6-1 and TRBJ1-2; D is perhaps TRBD1 (5 bases). The material sequenced was PBMCs from blood, taken around 2 years after vaccination. CDR3 region: CASSEGRNLFYGYTF. The CDR3 nucleotides read TGTGCCAGCAGTGAGGGACGGAACCTCTTCTATGGCTACACCTTC.